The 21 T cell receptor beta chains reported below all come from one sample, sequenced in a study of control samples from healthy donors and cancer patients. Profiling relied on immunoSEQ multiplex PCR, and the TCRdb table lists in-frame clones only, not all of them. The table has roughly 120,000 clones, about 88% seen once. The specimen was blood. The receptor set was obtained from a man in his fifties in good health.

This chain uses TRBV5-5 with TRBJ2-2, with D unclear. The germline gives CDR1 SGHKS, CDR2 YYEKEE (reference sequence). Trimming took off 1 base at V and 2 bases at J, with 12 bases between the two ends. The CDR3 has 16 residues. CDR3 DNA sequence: TGTGCCAGCAGCTTGCGTCCCCTCGTAAACACCGGGGAGCTGTTTTTT. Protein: CASSLRPLVNTGELFF.

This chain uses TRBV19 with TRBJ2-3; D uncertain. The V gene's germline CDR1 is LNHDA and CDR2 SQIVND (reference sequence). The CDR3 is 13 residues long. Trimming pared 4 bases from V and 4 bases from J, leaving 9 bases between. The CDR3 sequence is CASSKGLADTQYF. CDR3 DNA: TGTGCCAGTAGTAAAGGGCTTGCAGATACGCAGTATTTT.

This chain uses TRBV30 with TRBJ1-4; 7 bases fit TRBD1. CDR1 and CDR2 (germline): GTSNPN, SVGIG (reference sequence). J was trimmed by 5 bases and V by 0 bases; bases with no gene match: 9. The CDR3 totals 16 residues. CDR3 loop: CAWSVLSGQKNEKLFF. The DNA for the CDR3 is TGTGCCTGGAGTGTACTATCGGGACAGAAAAATGAAAAACTGTTTTTT.

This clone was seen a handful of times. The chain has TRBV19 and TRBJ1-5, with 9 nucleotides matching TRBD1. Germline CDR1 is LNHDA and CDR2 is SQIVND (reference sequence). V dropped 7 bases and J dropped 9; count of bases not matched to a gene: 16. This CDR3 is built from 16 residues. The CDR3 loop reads CASNPLTGTGKGPQHF. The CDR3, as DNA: TGTGCCAGTAATCCCCTAACCGGGACAGGGAAGGGGCCCCAGCATTTT.

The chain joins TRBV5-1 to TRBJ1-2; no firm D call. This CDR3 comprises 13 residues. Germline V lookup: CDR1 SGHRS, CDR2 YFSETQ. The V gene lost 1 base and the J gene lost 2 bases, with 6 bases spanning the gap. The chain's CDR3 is CASSLTVNYGYTF. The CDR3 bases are TGCGCCAGCAGCTTGACGGTAAACTATGGCTACACCTTC.

The CDR3, as DNA: TGTGCCACCAGCAGTAGACAGGGATCCTACGAGCAGTACTTC. Amino acids: CATSSRQGSYEQYF. The J gene is TRBJ2-7, the V gene TRBV15, with 7 bases aligning to TRBD1. Trimming took 3 bases from V and 1 from J; bases not matched to a gene: 3. In germline, CDR1 is LNHNV, CDR2 YYDKDF (reference sequence). CDR3 length: 14 residues. Full variable domain (remainder filled in from reference TRBV15 and TRBJ2-7): DAMVIQNPRYQVTQFGKPVTLSCSQTLNHNVMYWYQQKSSQAPKLLFHYYDKDFNNEADTPDNFQSRRPNTSFCFLDIRSPGLGDTAMYLCATSSRQGSYEQYFGPGTRLTVT.

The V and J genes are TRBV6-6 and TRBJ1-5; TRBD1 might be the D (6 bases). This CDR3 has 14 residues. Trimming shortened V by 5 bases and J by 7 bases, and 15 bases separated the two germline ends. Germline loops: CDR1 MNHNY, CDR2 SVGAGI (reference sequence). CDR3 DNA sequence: TGTGCCAGCAGTACGGGACAATCGGTGCAGCCCCAGCATTTT. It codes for CASSTGQSVQPQHF.

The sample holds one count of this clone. Here the CDR3 reads CASTMTGGVTEAFF. CDR3 in DNA: TGTGCCAGTACCATGACAGGGGGCGTCACTGAAGCTTTCTTT. V is TRBV19 and J is TRBJ1-1; TRBD1 matches at 10 bases. CDR3 length: 14 amino acids. Germline V lookup: CDR1 LNHDA, CDR2 SQIVND (reference sequence). The V gene end was trimmed by 7 bases and the J gene end by 4 bases; junction bases not matched to a gene: 6.

The CDR3 spells CASSLRSLRTGLTDTQYF. The CDR3 coding sequence is TGTGCCAGCAGCTTGCGGTCCCTACGGACAGGCCTCACAGATACGCAGTATTTT. V usage is TRBV5-4 and J usage is TRBJ2-3, with 7 bases fitting TRBD1. The CDR3 loop spans 18 amino acids. With V trimmed by 1 base and J by 2 bases, 13 bases remained unmatched. Looked up from germline, CDR1 is SGHNT and CDR2 is YYREEE (reference sequence).

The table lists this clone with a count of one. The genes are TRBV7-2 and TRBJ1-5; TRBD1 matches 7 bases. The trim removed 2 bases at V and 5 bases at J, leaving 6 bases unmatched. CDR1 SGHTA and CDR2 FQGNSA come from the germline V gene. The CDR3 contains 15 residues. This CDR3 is CASSLTGTEDQPQHF. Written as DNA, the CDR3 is TGTGCCAGCAGCTTAACCGGGACAGAGGATCAGCCCCAGCATTTT. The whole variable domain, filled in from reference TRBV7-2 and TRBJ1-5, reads GAGVSQSPSNKVTEKGKDVELRCDPISGHTALYWYRQSLGQGLEFLIYFQGNSAPDKSGLPSDRFSAERTGGSVSTLTIQRTQQEDSAVYLCASSLTGTEDQPQHFGDGTRLSIL.

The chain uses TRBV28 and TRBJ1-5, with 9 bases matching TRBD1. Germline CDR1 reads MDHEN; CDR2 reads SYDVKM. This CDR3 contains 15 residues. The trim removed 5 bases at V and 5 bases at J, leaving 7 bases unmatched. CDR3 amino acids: CASSPGTGSHQPQHF. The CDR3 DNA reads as TGTGCCAGCAGTCCCGGGACAGGGAGCCATCAGCCCCAGCATTTT.

The chain's CDR3 is CASSSRTGVGPEQFF. In nucleotides, the CDR3 is TGTGCCAGCAGTTCCCGGACAGGGGTTGGGCCTGAGCAGTTCTTC. This rearrangement joins TRBV6-5 to TRBJ2-1; 9 nucleotides agree with TRBD1. This CDR3 has 15 residues. The V gene's germline CDR1 is MNHEY and CDR2 SVGAGI. V was pared by 4 bases and J by 9 bases, with 10 bases of the junction left unmatched.

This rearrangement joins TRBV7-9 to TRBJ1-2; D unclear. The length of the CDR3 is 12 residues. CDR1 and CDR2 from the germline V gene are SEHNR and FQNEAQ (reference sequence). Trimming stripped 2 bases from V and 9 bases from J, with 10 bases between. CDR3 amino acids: CASSLNALSYTF. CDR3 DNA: TGTGCCAGCAGCTTAAATGCCTTAAGCTACACCTTC.

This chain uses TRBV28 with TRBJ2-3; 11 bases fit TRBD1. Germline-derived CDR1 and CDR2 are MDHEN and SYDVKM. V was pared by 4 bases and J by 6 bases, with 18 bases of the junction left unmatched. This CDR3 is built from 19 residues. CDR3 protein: CASSYTPGQGEPFADTQYF. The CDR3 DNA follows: TGTGCCAGCAGTTATACCCCGGGACAGGGGGAACCTTTCGCGGATACGCAGTATTTT.

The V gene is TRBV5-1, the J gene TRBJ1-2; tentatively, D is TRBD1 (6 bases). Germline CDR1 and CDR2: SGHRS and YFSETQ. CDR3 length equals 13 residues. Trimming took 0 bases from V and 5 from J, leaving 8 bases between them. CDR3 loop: CASSLGTGYGYTF. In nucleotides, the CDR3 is TGCGCCAGCAGCTTGGGAACAGGGTATGGCTACACCTTC.

The CDR3 protein is CASIVQGMGQPQHF. The CDR3 coding sequence is TGTGCCAGCATTGTACAGGGGATGGGTCAGCCCCAGCATTTT. The chain combines TRBV6-5 with TRBJ1-5, with 7 positions matching TRBD1. Unmatched junction bases numbered 9, after V lost 7 bases and J lost 6 bases. This CDR3 comprises 14 residues. Germline CDR1 is MNHEY and CDR2 is SVGAGI.

The CDR3 sequence is CASSPQGQGFGYTF. The CDR3 DNA is TGTGCCAGCAGCCCTCAGGGACAGGGGTTTGGCTACACCTTC. This chain links TRBV7-3 with TRBJ1-2, with 10 bases matching TRBD1. The CDR3 is 14 amino acids. V lost 5 bases, J lost 7 bases, and 7 bases stayed unmatched. CDR1 SGHTA and CDR2 FQGTGA come from the germline V gene.

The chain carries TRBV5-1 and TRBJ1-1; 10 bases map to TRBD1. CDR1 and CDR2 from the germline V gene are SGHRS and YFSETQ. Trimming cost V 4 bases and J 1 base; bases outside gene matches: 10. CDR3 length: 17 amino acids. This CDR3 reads CASSVGTGEWRNTEAFF. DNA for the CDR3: TGCGCCAGCAGCGTCGGGACAGGGGAATGGAGGAACACTGAAGCTTTCTTT.

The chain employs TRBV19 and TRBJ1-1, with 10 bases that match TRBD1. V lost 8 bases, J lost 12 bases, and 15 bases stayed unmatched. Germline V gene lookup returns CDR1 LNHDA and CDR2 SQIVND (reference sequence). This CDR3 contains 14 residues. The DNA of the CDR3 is TGTGCCAGTCATGCCGACCGGGACAGGGGAGCGACTTTCTTT. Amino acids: CASHADRDRGATFF.

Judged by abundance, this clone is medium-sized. CDR3 in amino acids: CASRPGHMNEKLFF. CDR3 sequence (DNA): TGTGCCAGCAGGCCGGGACACATGAATGAAAAACTGTTTTTT. The chain links TRBV6-5 to TRBJ1-4, with D possibly TRBD1 on 6 matching bases. From germline, CDR1 is MNHEY and CDR2 SVGAGI. The ends were cut back, 6 bases at V and 5 bases at J, with 13 bases in the middle. The CDR3 contains 14 residues.

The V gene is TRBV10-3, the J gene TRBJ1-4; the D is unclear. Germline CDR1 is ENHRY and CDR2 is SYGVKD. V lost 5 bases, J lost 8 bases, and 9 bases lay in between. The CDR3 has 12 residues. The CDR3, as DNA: TGTGCCATCAGTATGGATCGCGAAAAACTGTTTTTT. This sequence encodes CAISMDREKLFF.